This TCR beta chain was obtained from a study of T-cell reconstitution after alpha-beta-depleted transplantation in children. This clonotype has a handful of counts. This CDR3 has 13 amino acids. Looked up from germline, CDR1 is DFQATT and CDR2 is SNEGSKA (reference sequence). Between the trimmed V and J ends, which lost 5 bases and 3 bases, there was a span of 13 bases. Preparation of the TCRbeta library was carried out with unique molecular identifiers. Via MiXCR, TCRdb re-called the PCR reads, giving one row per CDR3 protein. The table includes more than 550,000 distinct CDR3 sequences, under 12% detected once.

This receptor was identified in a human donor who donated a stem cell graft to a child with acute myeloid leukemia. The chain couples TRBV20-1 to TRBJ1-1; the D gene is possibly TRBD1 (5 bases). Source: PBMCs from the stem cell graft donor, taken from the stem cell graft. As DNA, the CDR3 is TGCAGTGCTCCGCATCAGGGCGACACTGAAGCTTTCTTT. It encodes CSAPHQGDTEAFF.